These T cell receptor beta chains were read from a single sample in a study of beta chain features in type 1 diabetes. The table came from immunoSEQ multiplex PCR; TCRdb's copy has only in-frame clones and leaves some out. The sample holds around 180,000 clones, 7% to 9% seen once. Sequencing was done on a sample of central memory CD4+ T cells from blood. The receptors shown here come from a man between 18 and 35 years old with type 1 diabetes. The CDR3 runs from the conserved cysteine through the conserved F or W. Each record gives: J gene, V gene, D gene, CDR3 protein. D genes are given only for firm matches.

j_gene: TRBJ2-7
v_gene: TRBV9
d_gene: TRBD2
CDR3aa: CASSASSGNEGGQYF

j_gene: TRBJ2-1
v_gene: TRBV27
d_gene: NA
CDR3aa: CASSFRQGSYNEQFF

j_gene: TRBJ1-6
v_gene: TRBV2
d_gene: NA
CDR3aa: CASGSRGGGNSPLHF

j_gene: TRBJ2-5
v_gene: TRBV14
d_gene: NA
CDR3aa: CASSRGQRETQYF

j_gene: TRBJ2-5
v_gene: TRBV18
d_gene: NA
CDR3aa: CASSSSLQTQYF

j_gene: TRBJ2-2
v_gene: TRBV18
d_gene: NA
CDR3aa: CASSPTSVTGELFF

j_gene: TRBJ2-7
v_gene: TRBV21-1
d_gene: NA
CDR3aa: CASSKRDYEQYF

j_gene: TRBJ2-1
v_gene: TRBV5-4
d_gene: TRBD2
CDR3aa: CASKGSGGASLGNEQFF

j_gene: TRBJ2-2
v_gene: TRBV27
d_gene: TRBD1
CDR3aa: CASSLSGQQGGELFF

j_gene: TRBJ1-4
v_gene: TRBV18
d_gene: NA
CDR3aa: CASSPWPTDSFATNEKLFF

j_gene: TRBJ2-2
v_gene: TRBV7-6
d_gene: TRBD2
CDR3aa: CASSARTSGNTGELFF

j_gene: TRBJ1-2
v_gene: TRBV23-1
d_gene: NA
CDR3aa: CASSQTPGAPPKDYTF

j_gene: TRBJ2-1
v_gene: TRBV16
d_gene: NA
CDR3aa: CASSQRAGDNEQFF

j_gene: TRBJ2-3
v_gene: TRBV28
d_gene: TRBD1
CDR3aa: CASSTPAGGTGTDTQYF

j_gene: TRBJ2-1
v_gene: TRBV15
d_gene: NA
CDR3aa: CATSRDRGSYNEQFF

j_gene: NA
v_gene: TRBV15
d_gene: NA
CDR3aa: CATSRGHPAYEQYF

j_gene: TRBJ2-1
v_gene: TRBV28
d_gene: TRBD1
CDR3aa: CASSLSGTGDNEQFF

j_gene: TRBJ2-3
v_gene: TRBV5-1
d_gene: NA
CDR3aa: CASSLASDTDTQYF

j_gene: TRBJ2-5
v_gene: TRBV2
d_gene: TRBD2
CDR3aa: CASSGGSSGKGTQYF

j_gene: TRBJ2-1
v_gene: TRBV14
d_gene: TRBD2
CDR3aa: CASSPIAGEPPGEQFF

j_gene: TRBJ1-4
v_gene: TRBV27
d_gene: NA
CDR3aa: CASSYREGEKLFF

j_gene: TRBJ2-7
v_gene: TRBV2
d_gene: NA
CDR3aa: CASRRTAYEQYF

j_gene: TRBJ2-7
v_gene: TRBV7-2
d_gene: TRBD2
CDR3aa: CASTSAGTSGSYEQYF

j_gene: TRBJ2-1
v_gene: TRBV5-4
d_gene: TRBD1
CDR3aa: CASSSTGGVNEQFF